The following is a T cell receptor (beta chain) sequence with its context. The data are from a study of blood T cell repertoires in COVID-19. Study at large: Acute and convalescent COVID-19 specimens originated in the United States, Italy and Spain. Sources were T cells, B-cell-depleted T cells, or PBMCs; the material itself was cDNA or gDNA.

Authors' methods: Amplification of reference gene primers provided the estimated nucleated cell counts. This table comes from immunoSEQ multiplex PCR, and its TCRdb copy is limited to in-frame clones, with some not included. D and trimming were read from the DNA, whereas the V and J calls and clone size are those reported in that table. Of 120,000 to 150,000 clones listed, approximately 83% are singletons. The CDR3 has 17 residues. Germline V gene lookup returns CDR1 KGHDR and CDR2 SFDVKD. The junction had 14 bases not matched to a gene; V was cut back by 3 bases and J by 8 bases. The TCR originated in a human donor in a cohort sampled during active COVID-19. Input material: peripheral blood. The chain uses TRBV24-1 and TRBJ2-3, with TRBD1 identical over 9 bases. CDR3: CATSDTGTGLLPVTQYF. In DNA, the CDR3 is TGTGCCACCAGTGATACCGGGACAGGGCTCCTCCCGGTTACGCAGTATTTT.